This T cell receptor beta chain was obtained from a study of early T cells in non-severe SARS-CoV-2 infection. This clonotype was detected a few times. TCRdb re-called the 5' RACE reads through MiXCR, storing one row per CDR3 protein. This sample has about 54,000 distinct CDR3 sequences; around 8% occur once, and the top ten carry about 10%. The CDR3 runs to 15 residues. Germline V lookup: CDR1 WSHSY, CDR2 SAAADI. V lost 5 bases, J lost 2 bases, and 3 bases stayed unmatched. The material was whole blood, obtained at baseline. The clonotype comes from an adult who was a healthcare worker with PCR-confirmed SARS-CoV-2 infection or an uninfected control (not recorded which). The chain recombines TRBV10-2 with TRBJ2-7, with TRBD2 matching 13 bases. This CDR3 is CASSRLAGGTYEQYF. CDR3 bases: TGCGCCAGCAGTCGACTAGCGGGAGGTACCTACGAGCAGTACTTC.